This TCR beta chain was sequenced in a study of tumor-infiltrating lymphocytes in primary liver carcinoma (dated by TCRdb to 2016 to 2017). About the full investigation: Between November 2015 and early 2016, roughly five patients in China with histopathologically diagnosed primary liver carcinoma had their tumors surgically resected. High reproducibility was observed for the technical replicate repertoires, with mean shared-clone rates around 0.89 and correlation coefficients above 0.95. The tumors of the five patients were staged as T1-T3 N0M0, with maximum diameters ranging from about 4.2 to 11 cm. Each sample produced about 3.65 to 7.13 million productive TCRbeta reads, and read depth showed no significant difference between tissue types. A total of 35 or so specimens from 5 patients, comprising some 25 tumor regions, 5 adjacent noncancerous liver tissues and 5 peripheral blood samples, were covered by TCRbeta repertoire sequencing. Of the five patients (three men and two women, aged 30 to 69 years), four had hepatocellular carcinoma and one had combined HCC and intrahepatic cholangiocarcinoma. The study combined TCRbeta repertoire sequencing, expression microarrays and whole-exome sequencing across five regions of each liver tumor, with adjacent normal tissue and blood. The study at large found these results: Consistent with antigen-driven expansion, pairs of tumor regions showed higher repertoire overlap (mean about 36%) than either tumor-adjacent pairs (approximately 17%) or tumor-blood pairs (about 15%). With just 4 or 5 patients in the study, the authors point out that the findings should be validated in a larger study. Only the TCR beta chain was sequenced, so true repertoire diversity is likely underestimated because unpaired alpha chains were not captured. Comparison of CD4+ and CD8+ T cell repertoires was precluded by the use of bulk unsorted samples. The top 250 clones accounted for a significantly greater share of the repertoire in tumors than in blood (p = 0.039).

The CDR3 covers 17 residues, taking in both the cysteine and the phenylalanine. Only CDR3 DNA is held: 51 bases, read in frame from base 1. CDR1 and CDR2 (SGHAT, FQNNGV) derive from the germline V gene. V trim: 1 base; J trim: 4 bases; unmatched bases: 7. This clonotype showed up many times. The antigen this receptor binds is unknown. No much larger clonotype is one base removed from it; base qualities were not supplied. TRIzol reagent was used to extract blood RNA from unsorted whole blood, while the DNeasy Blood & Tissue kit provided the germline DNA. At the time of sampling, the patients had chronic HBV infection and had not received any treatment. Before surgery, four milliliters of peripheral blood were collected into K2EDTA tubes. Using a constant-region primer and ProtoScript II reverse transcriptase, TCRbeta-specific cDNA was reverse-transcribed from 450 to 650 ng total RNA. TCRbeta libraries were built with three nested multiplex PCR rounds, a slightly modified ARM-PCR procedure. Each of the first two PCR rounds ran for 9 to 10 cycles using multiplex TRBV1-TRBV30 forward primers together with a Cbeta reverse primer. Sample barcodes and Illumina adapters were attached in a final 25-cycle PCR using Deep VentR polymerase. Before sequencing, amplicons of 200-500 bp were purified from gel using a QIAquick gel extraction kit. The TCRbeta amplicons were sequenced with 250-bp paired-end reads on an Illumina HiSeq 2500. The source study handled its data this way. Trimmomatic v0.33 was used to quality-trim the reads, and FLASH v1.2.11 was used to merge paired reads so that full CDR3 sequences could be recovered. V, D and J germline segments were assigned to the rearranged TCRbeta sequences using MiGEC v1.2.1b. Clonotype statistics and Shannon-Wiener diversity indices were computed with VDJtools v1.0.0. Except for diversity analysis, only the 250 most abundant clonotypes of each sample were used in subsequent analyses to reduce sampling bias. The public sequencing data were trimmed at Q25 with fastp and processed into clonotypes with MiXCR by TCRdb, which kept only in-frame beta chains. Rows with one shared CDR3 protein collapse into an entry with the most common genes and DNA. For this entry, the V and J calls and clone size follow TCRdb and not the study's own pipeline. Counted in this sample were fewer than 400,000 distinct CDR3 sequences; about 60% of them appeared once. Roughly 8.6% of the sample rests with the top ten.

The material sequenced was peripheral blood. This chain joins TRBV11-2 to TRBJ1-2; 12 central nucleotides agree with TRBD1. The TCR sequence derives from a man aged 40-49 years with primary liver carcinoma and hepatitis B virus infection. The bases are TGTGCCAGCAGCTTAGGCGGGACAGGGGGCTTCGGCTATGGCTACACCTTC. It encodes CASSLGGTGGFGYGYTF.